Below are 2 T cell receptor beta chains sequenced from a single sample in a study of blood T cell repertoires in COVID-19. Profiled with immunoSEQ multiplex PCR; TCRdb holds only in-frame clones, not every one. This sample yields around 220,000 clones, of which more than 80% are seen a single time; 7.5% to 9% belongs to the top ten. The sequenced sample was peripheral blood. These receptors originate from a woman at least 80 years old with COVID-19, enrolled during active disease.

V gene TRBV27 combines with J gene TRBJ2-5; 12 nucleotides agree with TRBD1. V shed 7 bases, J shed 5 bases, and the junction held 8 bases outside the gene matches. CDR3 length equals 15 residues. Germline CDR1 reads MNHEY; CDR2 reads SMNVEV (reference sequence). In nucleotides, the CDR3 is TGTGCCAGCACGACCGGGACAGGGGGCGCGGAGACCCAGTACTTC. Its protein is CASTTGTGGAETQYF.

This chain links TRBV9 with TRBJ2-3; maybe TRBD2 (6 bases). This CDR3 is built from 16 residues. Germline V gene sequence: CDR1 SGDLS, CDR2 YYNGEE. V was trimmed by 0 bases and J by 1 base, leaving 12 bases between them. CDR3 sequence reads: CASSVVNSGRTDTQYF. The CDR3 DNA follows: TGTGCCAGCAGCGTAGTTAATAGCGGCCGCACAGATACGCAGTATTTT.